This TCR beta chain is from a study of T cell responses to AZD1222 COVID-19 vaccine. Findings and caveats of the study: Epitopes outside B.1.351 and B.1.1.7 mutated regions reportedly drew nearly half of spike TCRs. Every sample of the repertoires postdated the peak T cell response.

Deletions cut 5 bases from V and 5 bases from J, with 13 bases between. The CDR3 runs to 14 residues. CDR1 and CDR2 from the germline V gene are LGHDT and YNNKEL (reference sequence). Profiling relied on immunoSEQ multiplex PCR, and the TCRdb table lists in-frame clones only, not all of them. The table lists more than 250,000 clones, 90% to 95% of them singletons. Comments on this clone: Its matching antigen is unknown.

The chain recombines TRBV3-1 (or the pseudogene TRBV3-2) with TRBJ2-1; tentative D call: TRBD1 (6 bases). The TCR originated in an adult in good health. The sequencing here drew on peripheral blood, taken on day 0 of AZD1222 vaccination. The CDR3 region is CASSSWDTNNEQFF. DNA of the CDR3: TGTGCCAGCAGCTCCTGGGACACTAACAATGAGCAGTTCTTC.